This paragraph covers one TCR beta chain sequence. CDR1 and CDR2 from the germline V gene are SEHNR and FQNEAQ (reference sequence). The germline V and J ends were trimmed by 1 base and 3 bases, with 6 bases remaining between them. CDR3 length equals 13 residues. In the original analysis: The authors estimated nucleated cell counts from reference gene primer amplification. Generated by immunoSEQ multiplex PCR, the TCRdb table keeps only in-frame clones and is missing some. V, J and clone size were drawn from that table, and D and trimming were deduced from the DNA. The sample has roughly 170,000 clones, roughly 84% seen once. The data belong to a study of blood T cell repertoires in COVID-19. Overall study context: Researchers got acute and convalescent COVID-19 samples from the United States, Italy and Spain. The analysed material was cDNA or gDNA that came from T cells, B-cell-depleted T cells, or PBMCs.

This sequence originates from a man between 60 and 75 years old who had recovered from COVID-19. The gene calls are TRBV7-9 and TRBJ1-1; D is unresolved. The material sequenced was peripheral blood. The chain's CDR3 is CASSLVSDTEAFF. CDR3 in DNA: TGTGCCAGCAGCTTAGTTTCTGACACTGAAGCTTTCTTT.